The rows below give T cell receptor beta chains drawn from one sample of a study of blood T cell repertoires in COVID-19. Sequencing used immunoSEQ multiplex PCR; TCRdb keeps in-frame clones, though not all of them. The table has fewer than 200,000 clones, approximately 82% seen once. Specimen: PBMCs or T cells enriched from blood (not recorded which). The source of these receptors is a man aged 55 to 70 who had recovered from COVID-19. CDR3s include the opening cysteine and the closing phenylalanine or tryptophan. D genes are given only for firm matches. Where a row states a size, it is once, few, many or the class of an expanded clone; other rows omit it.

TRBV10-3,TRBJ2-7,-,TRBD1,CAISPTGGEYEQYF,TGTGCCATCAGCCCGACAGGGGGCGAGTACGAGCAGTACTTC
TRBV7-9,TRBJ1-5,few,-,CASSPFGGNQPQHF,TGTGCCAGCAGCCCATTCGGTGGCAATCAGCCCCAGCATTTT
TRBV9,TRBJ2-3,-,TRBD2,CASSTGSSGRADTQYF,TGTGCCAGCAGCACGGGATCTAGCGGGAGGGCAGATACGCAGTATTTT
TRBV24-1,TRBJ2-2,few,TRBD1,CATSDFSYRGPGTANTGELFF,TGTGCCACCAGTGATTTCTCTTACCGGGGACCTGGGACAGCGAACACCGGGGAGCTGTTTTTT
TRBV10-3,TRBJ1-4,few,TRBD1,CAIRRGGGEKLFF,TGTGCCATAAGAAGAGGGGGCGGTGAAAAACTGTTTTTT
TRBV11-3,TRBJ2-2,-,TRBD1,CASSIRDRGHLGGELFF,TGTGCCAGCAGCATCCGGGACAGGGGGCATCTGGGCGGGGAGCTGTTTTTT
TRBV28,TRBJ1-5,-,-,CASSSTASNQPQHF,TGTGCCAGCAGTTCGACAGCTAGCAATCAGCCCCAGCATTTT
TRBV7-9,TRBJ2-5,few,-,CASSLDRLQETQYF,TGTGCCAGCAGCCTCGACAGGCTCCAAGAGACCCAGTACTTC
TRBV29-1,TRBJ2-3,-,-,CSVGASTDTQYF,TGCAGCGTCGGAGCTAGCACAGATACGCAGTATTTT
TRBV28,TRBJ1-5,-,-,CASSLSGGFNQPQHF,TGTGCCAGCAGTTTATCAGGAGGGTTCAATCAGCCCCAGCATTTT
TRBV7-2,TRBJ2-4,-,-,CASSLVSGWSKNIQYF,TGTGCCAGCAGCTTAGTGTCAGGGTGGTCCAAAAACATTCAGTACTTC
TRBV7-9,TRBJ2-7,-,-,CASSLIPGEQYF,TGTGCCAGCAGCTTAATTCCGGGGGAGCAGTACTTC
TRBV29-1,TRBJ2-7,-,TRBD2,CSVEASGRLTPYEQYF,TGCAGCGTTGAGGCTAGCGGGAGGTTAACGCCCTACGAGCAGTACTTC
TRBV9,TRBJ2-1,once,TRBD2,CASSPRLVAGGSYNEQFF,TGTGCCAGCAGCCCCCGCCTTGTGGCGGGAGGTTCCTACAATGAGCAGTTCTTC
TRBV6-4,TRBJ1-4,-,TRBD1,CASSETGGGPNEKLFF,TGTGCCAGCAGTGAGACAGGGGGCGGACCTAATGAAAAACTGTTTTTT
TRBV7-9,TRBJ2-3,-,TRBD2,CASSRGLAGSTDTQYF,TGTGCCAGCAGCCGGGGACTAGCGGGAAGCACAGATACGCAGTATTTT
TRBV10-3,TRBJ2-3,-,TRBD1,CAISGSDRGLTDTQYF,TGTGCCATCAGTGGATCAGACAGGGGGCTAACAGATACGCAGTATTTT
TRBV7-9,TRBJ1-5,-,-,CASSPSGGNQPQHF,TGTGCCAGCAGCCCTAGTGGGGGGAATCAGCCCCAGCATTTT
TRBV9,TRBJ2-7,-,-,CASSVGGQGPSYEQYF,TGTGCCAGCAGCGTCGGCGGGCAGGGGCCATCCTACGAGCAGTACTTC
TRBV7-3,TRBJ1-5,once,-,CASSSSLLDRNPRNQPQHF,TGTGCCAGCAGCTCATCACTACTCGACAGAAACCCCCGCAATCAGCCCCAGCATTTT
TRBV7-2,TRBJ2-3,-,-,CASSLAASRDTQYF,TGTGCCAGCAGCTTAGCGGCTAGTCGGGATACGCAGTATTTT
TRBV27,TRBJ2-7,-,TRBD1,CASSNPGQASREQYF,TGTGCCAGCAGTAACCCGGGACAGGCGAGTCGCGAGCAGTACTTC
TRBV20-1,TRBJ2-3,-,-,CSASDPLRRDVTDTQYF,TGCAGTGCTAGTGATCCCCTGCGTCGTGATGTTACAGATACGCAGTATTTT
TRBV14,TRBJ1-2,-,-,CASSQTTTGYTF,TGTGCCAGCAGCCAAACTACAACCGGCTACACCTTC
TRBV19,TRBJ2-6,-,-,CASSIFISGANVLTF,TGTGCCAGTAGTATTTTCATCTCTGGGGCCAACGTCCTGACTTTC
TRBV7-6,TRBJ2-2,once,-,CASSPAGVGAGELFF,TGTGCCAGCAGCCCCGCAGGGGTCGGGGCCGGGGAGCTGTTTTTT
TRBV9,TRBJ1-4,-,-,CASSRGSGEKLFF,TGTGCCAGCAGTCGGGGTTCAGGCGAAAAACTGTTTTTT
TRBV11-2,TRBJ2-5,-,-,CASSLILAPQETQYF,TGTGCCAGCAGCTTAATACTAGCCCCCCAAGAGACCCAGTACTTC
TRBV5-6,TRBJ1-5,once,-,CASSRAGLSNQPQHF,TGTGCCAGCAGCCGTGCGGGTCTTAGCAATCAGCCCCAGCATTTT
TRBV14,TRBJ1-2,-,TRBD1,CASSQRTGLGRVDLGYTF,TGTGCCAGCAGCCAAAGGACAGGGCTTGGTCGGGTTGATCTCGGCTACACCTTC
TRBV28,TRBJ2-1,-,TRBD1,CASRTDRGQTYNEQFF,TGTGCCAGCAGGACCGACAGGGGACAAACTTACAATGAGCAGTTCTTC
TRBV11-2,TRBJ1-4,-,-,CASSYNPGVPNEKLFF,TGTGCCAGCAGCTACAACCCCGGGGTGCCTAATGAAAAACTGTTTTTT
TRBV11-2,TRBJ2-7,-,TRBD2,CASSLGATSGGHEQYF,TGTGCCAGCAGCTTAGGGGCGACTAGCGGGGGCCACGAGCAGTACTTC
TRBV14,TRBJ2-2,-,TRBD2,CASSQDRLAGLTGELFF,TGTGCCAGCAGCCAAGATCGACTAGCGGGACTCACCGGGGAGCTGTTTTTT
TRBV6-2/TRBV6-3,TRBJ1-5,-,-,CASSYTGGGLRNQPQHF,TGTGCCAGCAGTTACACTGGCGGAGGCCTGCGCAATCAGCCCCAGCATTTT
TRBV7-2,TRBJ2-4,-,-,CASSLTRGDRNIQYF,TGTGCCAGCAGCTTAACTCGCGGGGATAGGAACATTCAGTACTTC
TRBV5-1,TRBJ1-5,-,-,CASKFMSGNQPQHF,TGCGCCAGCAAATTTATGTCCGGCAATCAGCCCCAGCATTTT
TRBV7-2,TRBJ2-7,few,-,CASSLSSVQGVQYF,TGTGCCAGCAGCTTAAGCTCGGTCCAAGGGGTGCAGTACTTC
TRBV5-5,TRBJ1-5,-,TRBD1,CASSQFSGGYQPQHF,TGTGCCAGCAGCCAATTCTCAGGGGGGTATCAGCCCCAGCATTTT
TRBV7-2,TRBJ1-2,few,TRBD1,CASSRQWDSHIYYGYTF,TGTGCCAGCAGCCGGCAGTGGGACAGCCATATTTACTATGGCTACACCTTC
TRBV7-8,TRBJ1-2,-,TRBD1,CASSLVSTGALNYGYTF,TGTGCCAGCAGCCTTGTTTCTACAGGGGCACTTAACTATGGCTACACCTTC
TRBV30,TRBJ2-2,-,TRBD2,CAWSAAGGVPGELFF,TGTGCCTGGAGCGCAGCTGGGGGGGTTCCCGGGGAGCTGTTTTTT
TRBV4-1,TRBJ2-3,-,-,CASSQASGWTDTQYF,TGCGCCAGCAGCCAGGCCAGCGGGTGGACAGATACGCAGTATTTT